These 22 T cell receptor beta chains were all obtained from the same sample, sequenced in a study of T cell clonotyping in hematopoietic cell transplantation. The assay was immunoSEQ multiplex PCR, and TCRdb's table has in-frame clones only and misses some. The sample includes around 11,000 clones, about 51% of them seen just once. This sample comprised peripheral blood mononuclear cells, obtained 100 days after allogeneic stem cell transplant. The receptor set was obtained from a female patient aged 50-59 years who had an allogeneic stem cell transplant from an unrelated donor, so the T cells may come from the graft donor. Some clones in this sample may be carry-over from other donors' samples.

V is TRBV6-5 and J is TRBJ2-2; tentative D call: TRBD1 (6 bases). This CDR3 has 15 residues. V dropped 0 bases and J dropped 5 bases, with 10 bases sitting between them. The germline gives CDR1 MNHEY, CDR2 SVGAGI. In nucleotides, the CDR3 is TGTGCCAGCAGTTACTCGAATAGGGGGACCGGGGAGCTGTTTTTT. It codes for CASSYSNRGTGELFF.

This clone was counted between two and nine times. This chain links TRBV7-2 with TRBJ2-7; weak D call: TRBD1 (5 bases). V lost 5 bases and J lost 4, with 9 bases in between. The CDR3 is 12 amino acids. Per the germline V gene, CDR1 is SGHTA and CDR2 is FQGNSA. CDR3 in amino acids: CASSKQGYEQYF. The CDR3 DNA reads as TGTGCCAGCAGCAAGCAGGGTTACGAGCAGTACTTC.

This clone was picked up a small number of times. J is TRBJ2-5 and V is TRBV28; 12 bases are a match to TRBD2. Trimming cost V 5 bases and J 5 bases; bases outside gene matches: 9. The CDR3 sequence is 16 residues long. CDR1 MDHEN and CDR2 SYDVKM come from the germline V gene. This chain's CDR3 is CASSSSPSGRAETQYF. The CDR3 DNA follows: TGTGCCAGCAGTAGCTCCCCTAGCGGGAGGGCCGAGACCCAGTACTTC.

V gene TRBV29-1 combines with J gene TRBJ1-1; perhaps TRBD1 as D (5 bases). Trimming shortened V by 6 bases and J by 1 base, and 6 bases separated the two germline ends. This CDR3 region has 11 residues. Germline V gene lookup returns CDR1 SQVTM and CDR2 ANQGSEA. The chain's CDR3 is CSVGQNTEAFF. CDR3 bases: TGCAGCGTAGGACAGAACACTGAAGCTTTCTTT.

With regard to this clone: At one boundary the junction diverges from the germline segment, which might be a read error. The chain is built from TRBV6-5 and TRBJ1-4; TRBD1 matches 7 bases. CDR3 size: 13 residues. Germline CDR1 reads MNHEY; CDR2 reads SVGAGI. Written as DNA, the CDR3 is TGTGCCAGCAGTCGCGGGACAGTTGAAAAACTGCTTTTT. Translating it yields CASSRGTVEKLLF.

In the case of this clone: Germline is not matched at one junction end, which may reflect a read error. Additional DNA sequences in this sample encode the identical CDR3. This chain uses TRBV30 with TRBJ1-3; D unresolved. The CDR3 length is 19 residues. Germline CDR1 GTSNPN, CDR2 SVGIG (reference sequence). Written as DNA, the CDR3 is TGTGCCATGGAGGCCCTGGGAGGATTAAACCCGATTCAAGGAAACACTATATATTTT. This encodes CAMEALGGLNPIQGNTIYF.

This clone was observed a handful of times. The chain has TRBV30 and TRBJ2-1; 9 positions agree with TRBD2. Germline CDR1 reads GTSNPN; CDR2 reads SVGIG (reference sequence). The CDR3 runs to 18 residues. The J segment lost 4 bases and the V segment lost 0 bases, leaving 13 bases of the junction unmatched. The CDR3 sequence: CAWSVGGRAGGQYNEQFF. For the CDR3, the DNA is TGTGCCTGGAGTGTTGGGGGTCGGGCGGGGGGGCAATACAATGAGCAGTTCTTC.

The chain carries TRBV7-6 and TRBJ2-7; 7 bases align to TRBD2. J was trimmed by 4 bases and V by 6 bases; bases with no gene match: 24. From germline, CDR1 is SGHVS and CDR2 FNYEAQ. The CDR3 consists of 19 residues. The CDR3 loop is CASSQDWPAEVAGVYEQYF. The CDR3 nucleotides are TGTGCCAGCAGTCAAGATTGGCCCGCGGAAGTAGCGGGCGTTTACGAGCAGTACTTC. The whole variable domain, filled in from reference TRBV7-6 and TRBJ2-7, reads GAGVSQSPRYKVTKRGQDVALRCDPISGHVSLYWYRQALGQGPEFLTYFNYEAQQDKSGLPNDRFSAERPEGSISTLTIQRTEQRDSAMYRCASSQDWPAEVAGVYEQYFGPGTRLTVT.

The count of this clone is one. The chain is built from TRBV7-3 and TRBJ1-5; the D is unclear. Germline-derived CDR1 and CDR2 are SGHTA and FQGTGA. Trimming cost V 3 bases and J 6 bases, with 9 bases left between them. This CDR3 is 13 amino acids long. The CDR3 sequence is CASSFYPSQPQHF. CDR3 nucleotides: TGTGCCAGCAGCTTTTATCCCAGTCAGCCCCAGCATTTT.

The chain has TRBV30 and TRBJ2-5; 7 bases agree with TRBD1. Unmatched junction bases numbered 3, after V lost 2 bases and J lost 3 bases. This CDR3 region has 13 residues. CDR1 and CDR2 from the germline V gene are GTSNPN and SVGIG (reference sequence). The CDR3 loop is CAWSQGGKETQYF. The CDR3 DNA sequence: TGTGCCTGGAGTCAAGGGGGCAAAGAGACCCAGTACTTC.

This clone occurred a few times. This chain uses TRBV30 with TRBJ1-1, with D uncertain. Germline CDR1 GTSNPN, CDR2 SVGIG (reference sequence). The CDR3 spans 13 residues. Between the trimmed V and J ends, which lost 4 bases and 7 bases, there was a span of 16 bases. CDR3 protein: CAWNPSPVHEAFF. As DNA, the CDR3 is TGTGCCTGGAATCCATCCCCTGTTCATGAAGCTTTCTTT.

The chain carries TRBV30 and TRBJ1-1, with a weak D call TRBD1 (6 bases). This CDR3 is 14 amino acids long. CDR1 is GTSNPN and CDR2 is SVGIG in the germline V gene (reference sequence). Trimming left V 0 bases short and J 1 base short, with 9 bases between. Here the CDR3 DNA reads TGTGCCTGGAGTGTGACCAGGGGGAACACTGAAGCTTTCTTT. This sequence encodes CAWSVTRGNTEAFF.

This chain connects TRBV4-1 to TRBJ2-7, with D perhaps assigned TRBD1 or TRBD2 (7 bases each). The V gene's germline CDR1 is MGHRA and CDR2 YSYEKL. V dropped 3 bases and J dropped 5 bases, with 17 bases sitting between them. This CDR3 is 15 amino acids long. The CDR3 reads CASSHTLGGGDEQYF. The CDR3 coding sequence is TGCGCCAGCAGCCATACCCTGGGAGGGGGCGACGAGCAGTACTTC.

The chain links TRBV28 to TRBJ2-7, with D tentatively TRBD2 (5 bases). The ends were cut back, 2 bases at V and 5 bases at J, with 10 bases in the middle. The germline V gene has CDR1 MDHEN and CDR2 SYDVKM. CDR3 length: 13 residues. As DNA, the CDR3 is TGTGCCAGCAGTTTAGGGCTAGCAGACGAGCAGTACTTC. Translating gives CASSLGLADEQYF.

With regard to this clone: Other DNA sequences in this sample translate to the same CDR3. This chain joins TRBV30 and TRBJ2-2; the D gene is possibly TRBD2 (6 bases). Germline CDR1 and CDR2: GTSNPN and SVGIG (reference sequence). V gave up 0 bases and J gave up 0 bases, with 11 bases separating them. CDR3 length equals 16 residues. The CDR3 is CAWSVGGSANTGELFF. For the CDR3, the DNA is TGTGCCTGGAGTGTGGGAGGATCCGCGAACACCGGGGAGCTGTTTTTT.

The CDR3 loop is CASSQVTLPMMTSPLHF. CDR3 bases: TGCGCCAGCAGCCAGGTGACCCTACCCATGATGACTTCACCCCTCCACTTT. This chain links TRBV4-1 with TRBJ1-6; no reliable D call. The CDR3 has 17 residues. CDR1 is MGHRA and CDR2 is YSYEKL in the germline V gene. Trimming took off 3 bases at V and 9 bases at J, with 21 bases between the two ends.

The V and J genes are TRBV9 and TRBJ1-1; no clear D. The CDR3 extends over 13 amino acids. The V gene lost 2 bases and the J gene lost 6 bases, with 11 bases spanning the gap. From germline, CDR1 is SGDLS and CDR2 YYNGEE. In DNA, the CDR3 is TGTGCCAGCAGCGTTGGATGGGGTGCTGAAGCTTTCTTT. Its protein is CASSVGWGAEAFF.

The table lists this clone with a count of one. The rearrangement joins TRBV30 to TRBJ2-1; 14 bases agree with TRBD2. CDR1 GTSNPN and CDR2 SVGIG come from the germline V gene (reference sequence). The CDR3 has 16 residues. The V segment lost 1 base and the J segment 2 bases; nucleotides outside the gene matches: 1. The CDR3 DNA is TGTGCCTGGAGTGGACTAGCGGGGGGGGCCTACAATGAGCAGTTCTTC. Translation gives CAWSGLAGGAYNEQFF.

This clone came up a few times. V and J are TRBV9 and TRBJ1-5, with D hard to call. Germline V gene lookup returns CDR1 SGDLS and CDR2 YYNGEE. V was clipped by 6 bases and J by 0 bases, with 10 bases between them. The CDR3 consists of 14 residues. CDR3 DNA: TGTGCCAGCAACGCCGGAAATAGCAATCAGCCCCAGCATTTT. This translates into CASNAGNSNQPQHF.

In its sample, this clone was seen a few times. The rearrangement uses TRBV6-5 and TRBJ1-2, with 8 nucleotides matching TRBD1. J was trimmed by 4 bases and V by 6 bases; bases with no gene match: 7. The CDR3 consists of 14 residues. The V gene's germline CDR1 is MNHEY and CDR2 SVGAGI. The CDR3 DNA sequence: TGTGCCAGCAGACGACAGGGGCTGGGCTATGGCTACACCTTC. Translation gives CASRRQGLGYGYTF.

The chain combines TRBV7-2 with TRBJ1-5; 9 positions match TRBD1. CDR1 is SGHTA and CDR2 is FQGNSA in the germline V gene. The CDR3 has 14 residues. V shed 5 bases and J 4 bases; nucleotides not matched to a gene: 3. The CDR3: CASSQGQGNQPQHF. In nucleotides, the CDR3 is TGTGCCAGCAGCCAGGGACAGGGTAATCAGCCCCAGCATTTT.

This clone has just a few counts. This chain uses TRBV28 with TRBJ1-6; D uncertain. CDR1 and CDR2 (germline): MDHEN, SYDVKM. V was pared by 3 bases and J by 10 bases, with 7 bases between. The CDR3 runs 12 residues. As DNA, the CDR3 is TGTGCCAGCAGTTTGCAGGCCTCACCCCTCCACTTT. Amino acids: CASSLQASPLHF.